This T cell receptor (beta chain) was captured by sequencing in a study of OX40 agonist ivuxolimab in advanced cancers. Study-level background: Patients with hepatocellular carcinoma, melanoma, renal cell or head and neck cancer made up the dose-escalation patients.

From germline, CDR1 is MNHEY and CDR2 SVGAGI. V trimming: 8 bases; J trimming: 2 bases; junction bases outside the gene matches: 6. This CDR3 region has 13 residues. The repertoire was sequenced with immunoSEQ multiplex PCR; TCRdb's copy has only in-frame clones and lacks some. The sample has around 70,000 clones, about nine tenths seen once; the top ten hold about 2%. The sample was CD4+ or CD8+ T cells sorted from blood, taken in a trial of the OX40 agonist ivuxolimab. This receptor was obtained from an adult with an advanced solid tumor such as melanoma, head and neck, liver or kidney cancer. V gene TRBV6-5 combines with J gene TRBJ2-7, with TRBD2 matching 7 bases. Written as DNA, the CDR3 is TGTGCCAGCGGAGGCGGGGGACCCTACGAGCAGTACTTC. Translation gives CASGGGGPYEQYF.